This record concerns one T cell receptor beta chain sequence. Its antigen is still unknown. The sample belongs to a study of radiation and T cells in renal cell carcinoma. Clones were sequenced by immunoSEQ multiplex PCR, and TCRdb holds only the in-frame ones, with some missing. The sample contains 130,000 to 150,000 clones, about 88% of which appear only once. The sample's time point: baseline pretreatment blood. The treatment: 15 Gy SBRT to primary tumor, nephrectomy 4 weeks later. Study results and limitations: Top tumor clonotypes rose in blood 2 weeks post-radiation, then contracted.

This CDR3 is built from 15 residues. Trimming cost V 3 bases and J 2 bases, with 13 bases left between them. Germline-derived CDR1 and CDR2 are SGHRS and YFSETQ. The TCR sequence derives from a woman between 50 and 59 years old with renal cell carcinoma. The input for sequencing was blood, taken from a patient whose treatment included radiotherapy and nephrectomy. The chain carries TRBV5-1 and TRBJ2-3; D possibly corresponds to TRBD1 (6 bases). This CDR3 reads CASSWGTPNTDTQYF. The DNA of the CDR3 is TGCGCCAGCAGCTGGGGGACACCTAACACAGATACGCAGTATTTT.